This T cell receptor (beta chain) was documented in a study of CD8 T cells in ankylosing spondylitis. TCRdb re-called the 5' RACE reads with MiXCR, one entry per CDR3 protein. This table has some 140,000 distinct CDR3 sequences, around 7.9% appearing once. This clonotype was observed at least ten times. This TCR came from a female donor with ankylosing spondylitis or in good health (not recorded which). Sample: blood, either unsorted or a sorted T cell fraction (not recorded which).

The CDR3 nucleotides read TGCGCCAGCAGCTTGGTTGCGGACTCTGGAGAGACCCAGTACTTC. Translation: CASSLVADSGETQYF. The V and J genes are TRBV5-1 and TRBJ2-5, with D perhaps matching TRBD2 (5 bases). Germline V gene data show CDR1 as SGHRS and CDR2 as YFSETQ. V was trimmed by 0 bases and J by 4 bases, leaving 13 bases between them. The CDR3 extends over 15 amino acids. Drawing the rest from reference TRBV5-1 and TRBJ2-5, the complete variable domain is KAGVTQTPRYLIKTRGQQVTLSCSPISGHRSVSWYQQTPGQGLQFLFEYFSETQRNKGNFPGRFSGRQFSNSRSEMNVSTLELGDSALYLCASSLVADSGETQYFGPGTRLLVL.